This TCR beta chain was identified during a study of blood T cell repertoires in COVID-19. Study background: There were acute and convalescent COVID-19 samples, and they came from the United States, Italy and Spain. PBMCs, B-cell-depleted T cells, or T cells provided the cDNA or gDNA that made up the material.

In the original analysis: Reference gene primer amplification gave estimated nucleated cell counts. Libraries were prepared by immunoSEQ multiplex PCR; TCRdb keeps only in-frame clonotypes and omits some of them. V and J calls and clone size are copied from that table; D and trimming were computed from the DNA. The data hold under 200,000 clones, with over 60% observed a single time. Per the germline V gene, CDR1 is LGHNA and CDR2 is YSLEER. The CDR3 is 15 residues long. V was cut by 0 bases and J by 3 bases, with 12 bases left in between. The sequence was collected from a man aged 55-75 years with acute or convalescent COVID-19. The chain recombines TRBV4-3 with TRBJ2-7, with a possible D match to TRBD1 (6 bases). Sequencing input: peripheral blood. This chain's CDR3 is CASSQEKGHLYEQYF. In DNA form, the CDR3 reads TGCGCCAGCAGCCAAGAGAAGGGACACCTCTACGAGCAGTACTTC.